These 16 T cell receptor beta chains originate from one sample sequenced in a study of regulatory T cells in long-lasting Graves disease. As to time point: persistent/refractory GD, antithyroid drugs over 5 years with positive TRAb. Extracted RNA from PBMCs served as the source of the TCR library. TCR beta libraries were built with iRepertoire HTBI primers and Arm-PCR of CDR3 regions. MiXCR, applied by TCRdb to the multiplex PCR reads, yields one record per CDR3 protein. The table lists about 420,000 distinct CDR3 sequences, 23% of them singletons, with about a quarter in the top ten. Source: peripheral blood mononuclear cells (PBMCs), taken when the disease was refractory, from a patient treated with antithyroid drugs. The source of these receptors is a female donor with Graves disease.

The chain recombines TRBV5-1 with TRBJ2-7, with TRBD2 matching over 8 bases. V lost 8 bases, J lost 5 bases, and 12 bases stayed unmatched. Germline V CDR1 and CDR2: SGHRS, YFSETQ. The CDR3 loop spans 14 amino acids. CDR3 coding DNA: TGCGCCAGGAGCCTGAGCGGGAGTCGTGACGAGCAGTACTTC. Encoded protein: CARSLSGSRDEQYF.

This chain joins TRBV27 and TRBJ1-6; D not certain. Deletions cut 7 bases from V and 5 bases from J, with 15 bases between. Germline CDR1 MNHEY, CDR2 SMNVEV (reference sequence). The CDR3 runs to 15 residues. The CDR3 DNA is TGTGCCAGCACCATGTATCGACCGGATAATTCACCCCTCCACTTT. The encoded protein is CASTMYRPDNSPLHF.

The V and J genes are TRBV12-3 or TRBV12-4 and TRBJ2-2; the D is unclear. V was pared by 6 bases and J by 3 bases, with 20 bases between. The CDR3 has 17 amino acids. The CDR3 region has the DNA TGTGCCAGCAGCCGAGGACCGGTAAAAAGGGACACCGGGGAGCTGTTTTTT. It encodes CASSRGPVKRDTGELFF.

This clonotype has more than one count but fewer than ten. This chain uses TRBV5-1 with TRBJ2-7; the D is unclear. Trimming took off 5 bases at V and 0 bases at J, with 15 bases between the two ends. The CDR3 sequence is 15 residues long. The germline gives CDR1 SGHRS, CDR2 YFSETQ. CDR3 in amino acids: CASRRTAESSYEQYF. CDR3 coding DNA: TGCGCCAGCAGGCGGACGGCCGAGAGCTCCTACGAGCAGTACTTC.

The table lists this clonotype with many counts. This chain connects TRBV7-2 to TRBJ2-5; 10 nucleotides align to TRBD1. V gave up 4 bases and J gave up 5 bases; unmatched junction bases: 7. This CDR3 has 15 residues. Germline CDR1 is SGHTA and CDR2 is FQGNSA. The CDR3 reads CASSSRQGAGETQYF. The CDR3, as DNA: TGTGCCAGCAGCTCTCGACAGGGGGCAGGCGAGACCCAGTACTTC.

The table lists this clonotype with a few counts. The chain carries TRBV7-8 and TRBJ2-7, with D hard to call. This CDR3 is built from 12 residues. The ends were cut back, 8 bases at V and 2 bases at J, with 10 bases in the middle. CDR1 is SGHVS, CDR2 FQNEAQ, per germline. This CDR3 reads CASSPEPYEQYF. CDR3 bases: TGTGCCAGCTCCCCGGAGCCCTACGAGCAGTACTTC.

There are a few counts of this clonotype. The chain carries TRBV19 and TRBJ2-6; D uncertain. The germline V gene has CDR1 LNHDA and CDR2 SQIVND (reference sequence). The CDR3 totals 15 residues. Trimming stripped 3 bases from V and 4 bases from J, with 10 bases between. The CDR3 DNA sequence: TGTGCCAGTAGTATGGGTGGGCCCGGGGCCAACGTCCTGACTTTC. Its protein product is CASSMGGPGANVLTF.

This clonotype was observed at least ten times. The V gene is TRBV2, the J gene TRBJ1-2, with TRBD1 matching over 8 bases. This CDR3 is 16 amino acids long. V shed 7 bases and J 4 bases; nucleotides not matched to a gene: 14. Germline assignment: CDR1 SNHLY and CDR2 FYNNEI. The CDR3 region is CASTPKDRVTLYGYTF. The CDR3 DNA reads TGTGCCAGCACCCCAAAGGACAGGGTCACACTCTATGGCTACACCTTC.

This clonotype showed up just a few times. V is TRBV11-2 and J is TRBJ2-6; no clear D gene. The germline gives CDR1 SGHAT, CDR2 FQNNGV. This CDR3 is 15 amino acids long. Between the trimmed V and J ends, which lost 5 bases and 3 bases, there was a span of 11 bases. The CDR3 loop reads CASSPRFGGANVLTF. CDR3 DNA: TGTGCCAGCAGCCCTAGGTTCGGTGGGGCCAACGTCCTGACTTTC. Combining the CDR3 with reference TRBV11-2 and TRBJ2-6 gives the whole variable domain EAGVAQSPRYKIIEKRQSVAFWCNPISGHATLYWYQQILGQGPKLLIQFQNNGVVDDSQLPKDRFSAERLKGVDSTLKIQPAKLEDSAVYLCASSPRFGGANVLTFGAGSRLTVL.

This clonotype was counted only a few times. The rearrangement links TRBV14 to TRBJ1-2, with TRBD1 identical over 9 bases. The V gene's germline CDR1 is SGHDN and CDR2 FVKESK. This CDR3 has 14 amino acids. V lost 4 bases to trimming and J lost 7 bases; unmatched junction nucleotides: 7. The CDR3 nucleotides are TGTGCCAGCAGCCGGGACAGGGTCGGTGGTGGCTACACCTTC. This gives the protein CASSRDRVGGGYTF.

The chain joins TRBV6-1 to TRBJ2-6; TRBD1 matches 7 bases. V shed 5 bases, J shed 3 bases, and the junction held 13 bases outside the gene matches. Germline V gene sequence: CDR1 MNHNS, CDR2 SASEGT. The CDR3 consists of 18 residues. The CDR3 region has the DNA TGTGCCAGCAGTCTAAACAGGGGTCAATTCGGTGGGGCCAACGTCCTGACTTTC. Its protein product is CASSLNRGQFGGANVLTF.

The chain couples TRBV11-3 to TRBJ2-5; 10 bases line up with TRBD2. With 1 base clipped from V and 5 bases from J, the junction kept 4 bases outside the gene matches. This CDR3 is built from 15 residues. Germline CDR1 SGHNT, CDR2 YENEEA. For the CDR3, the DNA is TGTGCCAGCAGCTTAGGGGGACTAGCGTCGGAGACCCAGTACTTC. Its translation: CASSLGGLASETQYF. The entire variable domain, with the rest obtained from reference TRBV11-3 and TRBJ2-5, is as follows: EAGVVQSPRYKIIEKKQPVAFWCNPISGHNTLYWYLQNLGQGPELLIRYENEEAVDDSQLPKDRFSAERLKGVDSTLKIQPAELGDSAVYLCASSLGGLASETQYFGPGTRLLVL.

This chain joins TRBV19 and TRBJ2-7; 12 positions agree with TRBD2. Germline V gene lookup returns CDR1 LNHDA and CDR2 SQIVND (reference sequence). Losses at the gene ends were 6 bases for V and 2 bases for J; bases not matched to a gene: 5. This CDR3 contains 15 residues. The CDR3 loop reads CASRSGLAGTYEQYF. Here the CDR3 DNA reads TGTGCCAGTAGGTCAGGACTAGCGGGAACCTACGAGCAGTACTTC. Variable domain in full (rest from reference TRBV19 and TRBJ2-7): DGGITQSPKYLFRKEGQNVTLSCEQNLNHDAMYWYRQDPGQGLRLIYYSQIVNDFQKGDIAEGYSVSREKKESFPLTVTSAQKNPTAFYLCASRSGLAGTYEQYFGPGTRLTVT.

This clonotype has just a few counts. The chain employs TRBV27 and TRBJ2-3; D remains ambiguous. The germline V gene has CDR1 MNHEY and CDR2 SMNVEV (reference sequence). The CDR3 is 13 amino acids. V was pared by 6 bases and J by 4 bases, with 11 bases between. The CDR3 here is CASRDSIPDTQYF. The CDR3 region has the DNA TGTGCCAGCAGAGATAGTATCCCAGATACGCAGTATTTT.

The chain carries TRBV20-1 and TRBJ2-2; D might be TRBD1 (6 bases). The CDR3 is 14 amino acids. Germline V lookup: CDR1 DFQATT, CDR2 SNEGSKA (reference sequence). The V and J ends lost 3 bases and 6 bases respectively, with 14 bases between them. CDR3 in amino acids: CSARDSGIPGELFF. The CDR3 nucleotides are TGCAGTGCTAGGGACAGCGGTATCCCCGGGGAGCTGTTTTTT.

V is TRBV18 and J is TRBJ1-1; TRBD1 aligns across 10 bases. CDR1 and CDR2 from the germline V gene are KGHSH and LQKENI. The CDR3 extends over 15 amino acids. Trimming at V came to 4 bases and at J to 5 bases, leaving 7 bases not matched to a gene. Written as DNA, the CDR3 is TGTGCCAGCTCACAATCCGGGACAGGGGATACTGAAGCTTTCTTT. The encoded protein is CASSQSGTGDTEAFF.